The 17 T cell receptor beta chains presented below share a single source sample, sequenced in a study of blood T cell repertoires in COVID-19. Some clones are missing from TCRdb's copy, which holds only in-frame ones; the method was immunoSEQ multiplex PCR. The table lists tens of thousands of clones, approximately 86% of them singletons, with approximately 2% in the top ten. Sequenced input: peripheral blood. These receptors came from an elderly woman with active or convalescent COVID-19.

This rearrangement joins TRBV10-3 to TRBJ1-2; the D gene is possibly TRBD1 (5 bases). Germline CDR1 ENHRY, CDR2 SYGVKD. V was clipped by 0 bases and J by 7 bases, with 15 bases between them. The CDR3 length is 15 residues. The CDR3 region has the DNA TGTGCCATCAGTGAGTCGGTGGTCAGGGTCGCTGGCTACACCTTC. It codes for CAISESVVRVAGYTF.

V and J are TRBV30 and TRBJ1-5; D remains ambiguous. With 4 bases removed from V and 2 bases from J, the gap between germline ends came to 9 bases. The germline V gene encodes CDR1 GTSNPN and CDR2 SVGIG (reference sequence). This CDR3 comprises 13 residues. The CDR3 loop reads CAWTGEGNQPQHF. The CDR3 DNA reads as TGTGCCTGGACGGGAGAGGGCAATCAGCCCCAGCATTTT.

This chain uses TRBV2 with TRBJ2-2; TRBD2 agrees at 7 bases. V was clipped by 4 bases and J by 4 bases; unmatched bases: 6. Germline V gene data show CDR1 as SNHLY and CDR2 as FYNNEI. The CDR3 length is 15 residues. The CDR3 spells CASSGLAVITGELFF. The CDR3 DNA sequence: TGTGCCAGCAGTGGGCTAGCGGTGATCACCGGGGAGCTGTTTTTT.

The chain couples TRBV12-3 or TRBV12-4 to TRBJ1-1; D is unresolved. The CDR3 has 12 amino acids. V was cut by 5 bases and J by 12 bases, with 16 bases left in between. CDR3 amino acids: CASSATDRGTFF. In DNA form, the CDR3 reads TGTGCCAGCAGTGCAACGGACCGAGGGACTTTCTTT.

This sequence joins TRBV5-8 and TRBJ1-5; D unresolved. CDR3 length: 14 residues. The V gene's germline CDR1 is SGHTS and CDR2 YDEGEE. Trimming removed 4 bases from V and 2 bases from J, with 10 bases in between. Here the CDR3 reads CASSPGGGNQPQHF. DNA for the CDR3: TGTGCCAGCAGCCCGGGCGGGGGCAATCAGCCCCAGCATTTT.

The CDR3 region is CASTPTREYNEQFF. The CDR3 region has the DNA TGTGCCAGCACCCCGACTAGAGAATACAATGAGCAGTTCTTC. The chain recombines TRBV2 with TRBJ2-1; D is possibly TRBD2 (6 bases). CDR1 and CDR2 (germline): SNHLY, FYNNEI. Trimming pared 7 bases from V and 4 bases from J, leaving 14 bases between. This CDR3 is 14 amino acids long.

This clone has a single count. This chain uses TRBV4-3 with TRBJ2-3; D is perhaps TRBD2 (7 bases). The germline gives CDR1 LGHNA, CDR2 YSLEER. V dropped 0 bases and J dropped 6 bases, with 19 bases sitting between them. CDR3 length equals 17 residues. CDR3 sequence: CASSQEGGPRGRDTQYF. In DNA form, the CDR3 reads TGCGCCAGCAGCCAAGAGGGGGGGCCTAGAGGTAGGGATACGCAGTATTTT.

The chain uses TRBV7-2 and TRBJ2-7; a possible D gene is TRBD2 (5 bases). In germline, CDR1 is SGHTA, CDR2 FQGNSA. V lost 5 bases to trimming and J lost 3 bases, with 14 bases between them. This CDR3 region has 14 residues. Here the CDR3 reads CASSPSSGIYEQYF. The CDR3 bases are TGTGCCAGCAGCCCCTCTTCGGGGATCTACGAGCAGTACTTC.

The chain combines TRBV7-2 with TRBJ1-6, with TRBD1 as a possible D gene (5 bases). This CDR3 is built from 14 residues. Germline V gene data show CDR1 as SGHTA and CDR2 as FQGNSA. V shed 1 base and J shed 8 bases, with 9 bases lying between them. Written as DNA, the CDR3 is TGTGCCAGCAGCTTAGATCGGGGGGATTCACCCCTCCACTTT. It translates to CASSLDRGDSPLHF.

The gene calls are TRBV6-6 and TRBJ2-3, with 10 bases fitting TRBD1. The V and J ends lost 7 bases and 4 bases, in that order; junction bases with no gene match: 8. The CDR3 totals 15 residues. CDR1 and CDR2 from the germline V gene are MNHNY and SVGAGI (reference sequence). The CDR3 spells CASTPRGQGADTQYF. The CDR3 DNA is TGTGCCAGCACACCCCGCGGACAGGGGGCAGATACGCAGTATTTT.

This rearrangement joins TRBV4-2 to TRBJ2-3, with D perhaps matching TRBD2 (5 bases). Between the trimmed V and J ends, which lost 11 bases and 2 bases, there was a span of 20 bases. In germline, CDR1 is LGHNA, CDR2 YNFKEQ. This CDR3 region has 15 residues. The CDR3 coding sequence is TGTGCCGCTTCAGGAGGAGGCACGATCACAGATACGCAGTATTTT. Protein product: CAASGGGTITDTQYF.

The CDR3 region has the DNA TGCGCCAGCAGCTCGGCGGGGGGTAACTATGGCTACACCTTC. Its protein is CASSSAGGNYGYTF. This chain connects TRBV5-1 to TRBJ1-2; D perhaps matches TRBD1 (5 bases). The CDR3 contains 14 residues. V lost 3 bases and J 1 base, leaving 10 bases between the germline ends. Germline CDR1 is SGHRS and CDR2 is YFSETQ.

The V gene is TRBV5-5, the J gene TRBJ2-3; 7 bases match TRBD2. Trimming took 2 bases from V and 6 from J; bases not matched to a gene: 12. Germline CDR1 is SGHKS and CDR2 is YYEKEE (reference sequence). The CDR3 loop spans 16 amino acids. The DNA for the CDR3 is TGTGCCAGCAGCTTCTTTGGGGCGGGAGATATGGATACGCAGTATTTT. Protein: CASSFFGAGDMDTQYF.

The chain joins TRBV27 to TRBJ1-5; D not resolved. The V gene's germline CDR1 is MNHEY and CDR2 SMNVEV (reference sequence). The CDR3 has 14 residues. The germline V and J ends were trimmed by 3 bases and 1 base, with 7 bases remaining between them. The CDR3 coding sequence is TGTGCCAGCAGTTTGAGGAGAAGCAATCAGCCCCAGCATTTT. Residues: CASSLRRSNQPQHF.

The chain carries TRBV18 and TRBJ1-6, with 12 positions matching TRBD1. CDR1 is KGHSH and CDR2 is LQKENI in the germline V gene. The CDR3 covers 16 residues. Germline trimming cut 6 bases from V and 9 bases from J; bases unmatched to any gene: 9. CDR3 nucleotides: TGTGCCAGCTCCTACCTGGGACAGGGGGCAGGTTCACCCCTCCACTTT. The encoded protein is CASSYLGQGAGSPLHF.

In its sample, this clone was seen once. The chain joins TRBV5-1 to TRBJ2-3; 12 nucleotides line up with TRBD2. Looked up from germline, CDR1 is SGHRS and CDR2 is YFSETQ. The CDR3 sequence is 16 residues long. V gave up 1 base and J gave up 2 bases; unmatched junction bases: 2. The CDR3 nucleotides read TGCGCCAGCAGCTTGACTAGCGGGGGGTACACAGATACGCAGTATTTT. Amino acid sequence: CASSLTSGGYTDTQYF.

This rearrangement joins TRBV2 to TRBJ2-5; 9 bases map to TRBD1. The CDR3 sequence is 14 residues long. CDR1 is SNHLY, CDR2 FYNNEI, per germline. Trimming took 4 bases from V and 5 from J; bases not matched to a gene: 5. The CDR3 DNA follows: TGTGCCAGCAGTGGGGACAGGGCGCGGGAGACCCAGTACTTC. This translates into CASSGDRARETQYF.